This T cell receptor (beta chain) was captured by sequencing in a study of cytomegalovirus exposure and HLA in healthy donors. This CDR3 contains 16 residues. V gave up 4 bases and J gave up 2 bases, with 14 bases separating them. The germline gives CDR1 SGHDN, CDR2 FVKESK. Study-wide results and limits: TCR sequences were mostly rare, though some public TCRs occurred in many donors. The tendency of first-cohort TCR clusters to co-occur in the 120 validation repertoires was the finding of a later analysis. The study designated about 180 TCR beta chains cytomegalovirus-associated.

The assay was immunoSEQ multiplex PCR, and TCRdb's table has in-frame clones only and misses some. The top ten hold 5.6% of the sample, which has some 44,000 clones, more than 85% seen once. This clone was seen just once. Its antigen is unknown. This chain links TRBV14 with TRBJ2-2, with D possibly TRBD2 on 5 matching bases. The sequence was collected from a man in his late teens or twenties in good health and CMV-seronegative. What was sequenced was PBMCs. The CDR3 loop is CASSRGHSTNTGELFF. The DNA for the CDR3 is TGTGCCAGCAGCCGCGGGCATTCGACCAACACCGGGGAGCTGTTTTTT.